Here is one TCR beta chain with its context. The antigen this receptor binds is unknown. No base qualities exist here, and no much larger clone lies one base off it. These data belong to a study of blood T cell repertoires in COVID-19 (dated by TCRdb to the early 2020s). Regarding the complete study: The collaborator samples originated in the United States, Italy and Spain and spanned the acute and convalescent phases of COVID-19. The samples were drawn from the first 160 participants of the ongoing ImmuneRACE study and from some 1,300 subjects provided by 6 global collaborators. The dataset comprised deeply sampled blood TCRbeta repertoires from subjects exposed to, actively infected with, or recovered from COVID-19. Sample metadata almost always included a de-identified subject ID, COVID-19 status, age in years and sex. The prospective study material was composed of cDNA or gDNA derived from T cells, B-cell-depleted T cells, or PBMCs. Where HLA class I and class II types were available, the types were taken from metadata supplied by the sample provider, not from assay-based typing. The repertoires were made available in a free public database intended to serve as a resource for research on the immune response to SARS-CoV-2. The paper as a whole reports these results and caveats: The amount of clinical and demographic metadata varied by source and participant and was provided uncurated.

Enrolling through a virtual design, the prospective study's participants ranged in age from roughly 18 to 95 years and lived across 24 United States geographic areas. To assign participants to cohorts, the prospective study relied on clinical history that participants themselves reported in a screening survey and a study questionnaire. Each participant in the prospective study had whole blood, serum and a nasopharyngeal or oropharyngeal swab collected by mobile phlebotomists. Additional blood draws and questionnaires over an approximately 2-month period could optionally be provided by prospective study participants. Before DNA extraction, blood samples from the prospective study were shipped at room temperature or frozen. CDR1 SGHDN and CDR2 FVKESK were looked up in the germline V gene. The V end gives up 4 bases and the J end 9 bases, leaving 5 bases in the junction not matched to a gene. The CDR3 goes from the cysteine to the phenylalanine over 14 residues. Just CDR3 DNA is preserved here, 42 bases in frame from base 1.

TCRbeta CDR3 regions were amplified from genomic DNA by means of the immunoSEQ Assay, a bias-controlled multiplex PCR. As for the authors' bioinformatics: The number of nucleated cells in each sample was estimated by amplification of reference gene primers within the assay. To quantify the absolute abundance of each unique TCRbeta CDR3 rearrangement, sequence reads were collapsed and filtered. For each sample, productive Simpson clonality was calculated as the square root of Simpson's diversity index across productive rearrangements. As stored in TCRdb, this immuneACCESS dataset retains in-frame rearrangements with V and J assigned. A fraction of the clones does not appear; measured against another copy, unresolved V genes explain less than half of the discrepancy, and the remainder lacks a known reason. V and J calls and clone size come straight from that table; D and trimming were deduced from the DNA. Present in this sample are roughly 260,000 clones, 87% of which were seen just once. The top ten clonotypes cover just over 2.5% of the sample.

This TCR was recovered from a woman in her twenties or thirties with acute COVID-19. The sequence joins TRBV14 to TRBJ1-6; the junction holds 8 bases that match TRBD1. Source material: PBMCs or T cells enriched from blood (not recorded which). The sequence in DNA is TGTGCCAGCAGCCCTACAGGGGGTAGTTCACCCCTCCACTTT. It translates as CASSPTGGSSPLHF.